The T cell receptor beta chain described here comes from a study of cytomegalovirus exposure and HLA in healthy donors. Study as a whole: Unique TCRs from HLA-typed donors, roughly 87 million of them, were held in an early data release.

In the case of this clone: Its antigen is still unknown.

Points from the study as a whole: It was in a later analysis that TCR association rates were seen to vary by HLA locus, highest for DRB1 and lowest for HLA-C. In a later analysis, donors in an Asian-associated ancestry cluster reportedly had fewer N-insertions in productive TCRs than the cohort mean. Exclusion as indistinguishable affected some V segments, including TRBV6-2 and TRBV6-3.

The CDR3 sequence is 14 residues long. V dropped 3 bases and J dropped 7 bases, with 13 bases sitting between them. Germline CDR1 reads SEHNR; CDR2 reads FQNEAQ (reference sequence). A multiplex PCR was run with 60 Vbeta primers and 13 Jbeta primers. Clones were sequenced by immunoSEQ multiplex PCR, and TCRdb holds only the in-frame ones, with some missing. The sample holds about 110,000 clones; roughly 82% are singletons and the top ten take around 3%. The sequence derives from a male donor in good health and CMV-seropositive. Input material: PBMCs. The chain recombines TRBV7-9 with TRBJ1-5, with D maybe TRBD1 (5 bases). Here the CDR3 reads CASSLGPIGQPQHF. For the CDR3, the DNA is TGTGCCAGCAGCTTGGGGCCAATAGGGCAGCCCCAGCATTTT. The full variable domain, in which reference TRBV7-9 and TRBJ1-5 provide the parts outside the CDR3, is DTGVSQNPRHKITKRGQNVTFRCDPISEHNRLYWYRQTLGQGPEFLTYFQNEAQLEKSRLLSDRFSAERPKGSFSTLEIQRTEQGDSAMYLCASSLGPIGQPQHFGDGTRLSIL.